Sequencing of this TCR beta chain was carried out in a study of blood T cell repertoires in COVID-19. In the study overall: The United States, Italy and Spain supplied acute and convalescent COVID-19 samples.

All enrollees were roughly 18 to 90 years old and from fewer than 30 US areas. Participants' own reports of clinical history determined their cohort assignment. Original data processing: Scientists estimated how many nucleated cells there were by amplifying reference gene primers. Clones were sequenced by immunoSEQ multiplex PCR, and TCRdb holds only the in-frame ones, with some missing. For V, J and clone size, that table is used; D and trimming come from the DNA. The sample yields approximately 200,000 clones, around nine tenths seen once. The receptor was isolated from a woman aged 25 to 45 who had been exposed to COVID-19. The material sequenced was PBMCs or T cells enriched from blood (not recorded which).

The CDR3 loop is CASSLQVRGAPYEQYF. The CDR3 nucleotides are TGCGCCAGCAGCCTACAAGTTCGTGGGGCCCCCTACGAGCAGTACTTC. The rearrangement joins TRBV5-1 to TRBJ2-7, with TRBD1 as a possible D gene (5 bases). The CDR3 is 16 amino acids. V lost 4 bases and J lost 2, with 19 bases in between. Germline CDR1 reads SGHRS; CDR2 reads YFSETQ.